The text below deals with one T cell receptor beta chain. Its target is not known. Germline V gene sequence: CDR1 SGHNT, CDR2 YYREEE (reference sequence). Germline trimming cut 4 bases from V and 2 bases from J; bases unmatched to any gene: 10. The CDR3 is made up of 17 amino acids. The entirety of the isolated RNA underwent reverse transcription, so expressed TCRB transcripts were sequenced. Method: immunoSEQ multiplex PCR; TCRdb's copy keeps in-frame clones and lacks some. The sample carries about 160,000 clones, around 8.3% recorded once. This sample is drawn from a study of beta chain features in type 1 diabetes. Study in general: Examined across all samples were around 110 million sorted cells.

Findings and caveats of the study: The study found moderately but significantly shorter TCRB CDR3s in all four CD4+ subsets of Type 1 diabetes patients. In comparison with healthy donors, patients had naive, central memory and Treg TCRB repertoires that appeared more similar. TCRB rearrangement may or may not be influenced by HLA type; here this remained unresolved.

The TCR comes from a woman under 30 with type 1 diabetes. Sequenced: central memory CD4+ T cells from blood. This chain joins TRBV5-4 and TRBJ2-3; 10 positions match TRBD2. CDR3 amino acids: CASSPHRLAGPTDTQYF. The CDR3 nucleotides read TGTGCCAGCAGCCCACACCGACTAGCGGGCCCCACAGATACGCAGTATTTT.